The rows below give T cell receptor beta chains drawn from one sample of a study of OX40 agonist ivuxolimab in advanced cancers. Assay used: immunoSEQ multiplex PCR; TCRdb lists only in-frame clones, some missing. The sample consists of roughly 58,000 clones, approximately 90% of them appearing once. Sequenced here: CD4+ or CD8+ T cells sorted from blood, sampled in a trial of the OX40 agonist ivuxolimab. All receptors derive from an adult with an advanced solid tumor such as melanoma, head and neck, liver or kidney cancer. The CDR3 runs from the conserved cysteine through the conserved F or W. A D gene is named only where the DNA matches it firmly. Clone size is shown for a subset of rows, as once, few, many or a class of expanded clone.

j_gene,d_gene,abundance,v_gene,len,CDR3aa,CDR3nt
TRBJ2-3,TRBD2,.,TRBV28,16,CASSGTTSRGGDTQYF,TGTGCCAGCAGTGGAACGACTAGCCGCGGTGGAGATACGCAGTATTTT
TRBJ1-4,.,.,TRBV6-1,14,CASSGNGIDEKLFF,TGTGCCAGCAGCGGGAATGGCATAGATGAAAAACTGTTTTTT
TRBJ2-5,.,.,TRBV4-2,14,CASSQDGGRETQYF,TGTGCCAGCAGCCAAGACGGGGGCCGGGAGACCCAGTACTTC
TRBJ2-1,TRBD1,few,TRBV7-3,15,CASSPGQGNYNEQFF,TGTGCCAGCAGCCCCGGACAGGGTAATTACAATGAGCAGTTCTTC
TRBJ2-7,.,.,TRBV7-9,13,CASIGTNTYEQYF,TGTGCCAGCATTGGAACAAACACCTACGAGCAGTACTTC
TRBJ2-3,.,.,TRBV20-1,11,CSALRGDTQYF,TGCAGTGCTCTCCGGGGAGATACGCAGTATTTT
TRBJ2-3,.,.,TRBV19,12,CASSPSADTQYF,TGTGCCAGTAGTCCATCGGCCGATACGCAGTATTTT
TRBJ1-4,TRBD1,.,TRBV18,14,CASSPRDRGEKLFF,TGTGCCAGCTCACCGCGGGACAGGGGCGAAAAACTGTTTTTT
TRBJ2-3,.,.,TRBV29-1,15,CSVEVSGHFTDTQYF,TGCAGCGTTGAAGTGTCGGGACATTTCACAGATACGCAGTATTTT
TRBJ2-3,.,.,TRBV5-1,13,CASSFGGTDTQYF,TGCGCCAGCAGCTTCGGAGGGACAGATACGCAGTATTTT
TRBJ2-7,TRBD2,once,TRBV7-9,15,CASSLGAGEVYEQYF,TGTGCCAGCAGCTTAGGCGCGGGAGAAGTCTACGAGCAGTACTTC
TRBJ1-5,.,few,TRBV30,14,CAWSVRGGFQPQHF,TGTGCCTGGAGTGTCCGAGGTGGGTTTCAGCCCCAGCATTTT
TRBJ2-3,.,.,TRBV27,13,CASSPGFPDTQYF,TGTGCCAGCAGTCCAGGGTTCCCAGATACGCAGTATTTT
TRBJ2-7,TRBD2,.,TRBV30,13,CAWSFGTTGEQYF,TGTGCCTGGAGTTTTGGGACTACTGGCGAGCAGTACTTC
TRBJ2-7,.,.,TRBV11-2,12,CASSLDRVEQYF,TGTGCCAGCAGCTTAGACAGGGTCGAGCAGTACTTC
TRBJ2-7,.,.,TRBV28,14,CASIKKGFIHEQYF,TGTGCCAGCATCAAGAAGGGGTTTATCCACGAGCAGTACTTC
TRBJ1-2,.,.,TRBV7-8,15,CASSPREGGSYGYTF,TGTGCCAGCAGCCCCCGGGAAGGGGGGTCCTATGGCTACACCTTC
TRBJ2-7,.,.,TRBV9,15,CASSAQQDSNYEQYF,TGTGCCAGCAGCGCCCAACAGGACAGTAACTACGAGCAGTACTTC
TRBJ1-1,TRBD1,.,TRBV6-5,15,CASRRDRGANTEAFF,TGTGCCAGCAGAAGGGACAGGGGGGCGAACACTGAAGCTTTCTTT
TRBJ1-2,.,.,TRBV15,15,CATSRDLSKNYGYTF,TGTGCCACCAGCAGAGATTTGTCCAAGAACTATGGCTACACCTTC
TRBJ1-4,.,.,TRBV5-4,14,CASSLAGSNEKLFF,TGTGCCAGCAGCTTGGCGGGGTCTAATGAAAAACTGTTTTTT
TRBJ2-5,.,.,TRBV2,15,CASSGEQGSQETQYF,TGTGCCAGCAGCGGGGAACAGGGATCCCAAGAGACCCAGTACTTC
TRBJ2-3,TRBD2,.,TRBV5-8,13,CACLAGSTDTQYF,TGTGCCTGCTTAGCGGGGAGCACAGATACGCAGTATTTT
TRBJ2-7,.,.,TRBV19,14,CASSILGPGYEQYF,TGTGCCAGTAGTATACTCGGGCCCGGCTACGAGCAGTACTTC
TRBJ1-1,.,.,TRBV9,14,CASSAKGVDTEAFF,TGTGCCAGCAGCGCGAAGGGGGTGGACACTGAAGCTTTCTTT
TRBJ1-4,.,.,TRBV11-1,15,CASSSSPATNEKLFF,TGTGCCAGCAGCTCTTCGCCTGCGACTAATGAAAAACTGTTTTTT
TRBJ1-2,TRBD1,.,TRBV18,16,CASSPPGTGSIYGYTF,TGTGCCAGCTCACCACCAGGGACAGGGTCCATCTATGGCTACACCTTC
TRBJ1-2,.,.,TRBV6-6,16,CASSKNAGLSNYGYTF,TGTGCCAGCAGTAAGAACGCGGGCCTCAGCAACTATGGCTACACCTTC
TRBJ2-2,.,.,TRBV6-6,15,CASSYVLTNTGELFF,TGTGCCAGCAGTTACGTACTAACGAACACCGGGGAGCTGTTTTTT
TRBJ1-2,TRBD1,.,TRBV5-5,14,CASSPGQGGFGYTF,TGTGCCAGCAGCCCGGGACAGGGAGGTTTCGGCTACACCTTC
TRBJ1-6,.,.,TRBV2,14,CASSARGINSPLHF,TGTGCCAGCAGTGCCAGGGGTATCAATTCACCCCTCCACTTT
TRBJ2-3,.,.,TRBV5-1,13,CASTGQHTDTQYF,TGCGCCAGCACAGGACAGCACACAGATACGCAGTATTTT
TRBJ2-7,TRBD1,.,TRBV7-9,16,CASSTTHRGLFYEQYF,TGTGCCAGCAGCACCACTCACAGGGGGCTCTTCTACGAGCAGTACTTC
TRBJ2-1,TRBD1,few,TRBV6-1,14,CASSGHRGHNEQFF,TGTGCCAGCAGTGGACACAGGGGCCACAATGAGCAGTTCTTC
TRBJ1-6,TRBD1,.,TRBV7-6,15,CASSLSTGVNSPLHF,TGTGCCAGCAGCTTATCTACAGGGGTTAATTCACCCCTCCACTTT
TRBJ1-1,TRBD1,once,TRBV10-1,15,CASSDRTGTGSEAFF,TGCGCCAGCAGTGACCGGACAGGGACAGGTTCTGAAGCTTTCTTT
TRBJ1-5,.,.,TRBV6-1,13,CASKARGGQPQHF,TGTGCCAGCAAGGCGAGAGGAGGCCAGCCCCAGCATTTT
TRBJ1-4,TRBD1,.,TRBV29-1,15,CSVQATGARNEKLFF,TGCAGCGTTCAGGCCACAGGGGCCCGAAACGAAAAACTGTTTTTT
TRBJ1-5,.,.,TRBV28,16,CASSLSARVGNQPQHF,TGTGCCAGCAGTTTGTCAGCCAGGGTCGGAAATCAGCCCCAGCATTTT